A selection of T cell receptor beta chains follows, all from one sample in a study of cytomegalovirus exposure and HLA in healthy donors. Assay used: immunoSEQ multiplex PCR; TCRdb lists only in-frame clones, some missing. The sample data list about 200,000 clones. Sequenced sample: PBMCs. Receptors originate from a girl aged 2-15 years in good health and CMV-seropositive. CDR3s leave out the opening cysteine and the closing phenylalanine or tryptophan.

cdr3_aa v_call
ASSVGLAGVTGELF TRBV9
ASSQYSGTNYEQY TRBV7-2
ASSSTGTGVQETQY TRBV5-1
ASSPGETQY TRBV2
ASSVKKYEQY TRBV5-1
ASRGGWTLNEKLF TRBV5-1
AISERTGGGLGELF TRBV10-3
ASSQTGGLTNEQF TRBV18
ASSRLRDRGQEKLF TRBV4-1
ASSPRGTNTEAF TRBV11-2
ASSLELRGTDTQY TRBV28
ASSDRESSKNIQY TRBV4-1
ASSIRLSGYNEQF TRBV19
ASSPLGGRGSTEAF TRBV18
ASTSGSPQY TRBV6-1
ASSVGTSDYGDT TRBV9
SVKDRGNTEAF TRBV29-1
ASSIGTAGTGELF TRBV5-5
AISARSRDRAPGFKNIQY TRBV10-3
ASSRTSEAYEQY TRBV7-8
ASSEFGNLGNQPQH TRBV10-2
ASSLVGLAVNNEQF TRBV7-2
ASSPTRMNTEAF TRBV27
ASSVGQSNQPQH TRBV5-6
ASAKSVSGANVLT TRBV6-4
ASSQGWGRGRETQY TRBV4-1
ASSLGDGILAVDTQY TRBV5-4
ASSLRSGQGYGYT TRBV5-1
ASSAWTGPGNQPQH TRBV2
ASSSLLAGEQY TRBV6-5
ASSSASGREQF TRBV6-5
ASSFGTSGNNEQF TRBV27
ASSSGTGGVGGYT TRBV5-1
ASPDGEREQETQY TRBV21-1
ASSILAGGRDTQY TRBV6-4
ASSLLADNEQF TRBV7-3
ASSEKAWPSYEQY TRBV6-1
ASSEGRDRGTQH TRBV2
ASSLAGTYEQY TRBV5-8
ASSGQGYEQY TRBV6-1
ASSAGSKQF TRBV5-1
ASSPRTHSYEQY TRBV9
ASSLDPAGVGDQPQH TRBV5-1
ASSSPREQY TRBV28
ASSFLGAAWEQF TRBV7-9
ATSRDSATTDTQY TRBV15
ASTSDSANTGELF TRBV28
ASGLAGGNNEQF TRBV2
SASDGDTQY TRBV20-1
ASTYAGTHTYNEQF TRBV27
ASGTGRNQPQH TRBV6-1
ASSFGGYPPNEQF TRBV13